What follows is one TCR beta chain and its context. Random hexamers were used to reverse transcribe an amount of about 0.45 to 1 ug RNA. The CDR3 of TCR beta was amplified by immunoSEQ multiplex PCR across 54 Vbeta and 13 Jbeta. TCRdb ran MiXCR on the immunoSEQ multiplex PCR reads and lists one entry per CDR3 protein. Seen here are some 200,000 distinct CDR3 sequences, nearly 97% observed once, and the top ten hold approximately 0.1%. Sequencing of TCR beta drew on CD8+ and CD4+ T cells from blood. This sample is drawn from a study of CD8 T cells in Susac syndrome. Whole-study context: When their blood was taken, patients with Susac syndrome were therapy-naive, taking corticosteroids, or taking intravenous immunoglobulin alone.

Germline V gene lookup returns CDR1 KGHSH and CDR2 LQKENI. Trimming stripped 1 base from V and 5 bases from J, with 8 bases between. The CDR3 runs 13 residues. The chain recombines TRBV18 with TRBJ2-5; possible D gene TRBD2, 5 bases. Sequenced material: CD4+ T cells from PBMCs. This sequence originates from a human donor with Susac syndrome. This CDR3 reads CASSPLSGETQYF. CDR3 DNA: TGTGCCAGCTCACCACTTTCGGGGGAGACCCAGTACTTC.